These 28 T cell receptor beta chains originate from one sample sequenced in a study of CD8 T cells in Susac syndrome. Random hexamers were used to reverse transcribe 0.5 to 1 ug of RNA. TCRdb processed the immunoSEQ multiplex PCR reads anew with MiXCR; each CDR3 protein has one entry. The sample lists approximately 300,000 distinct CDR3 sequences; about 91% were seen once. Sequenced material: CD8+ T cells from PBMCs. The receptors originated from a human donor with multiple sclerosis.

In DNA form, the CDR3 reads TGTGCCAGCAGCGATAGCGGGGGGGAAGAAGAGACCCAGTACTTC. Translated, it gives CASSDSGGEEETQYF. The rearrangement links TRBV9 to TRBJ2-5, with 11 positions matching TRBD2. Losses at the gene ends were 3 bases for V and 3 bases for J; bases not matched to a gene: 4. CDR1 and CDR2 (germline): SGDLS, YYNGEE. CDR3 length equals 15 residues.

The chain carries TRBV6-6 and TRBJ2-2, with D uncertain. This CDR3 contains 16 residues. V lost 0 bases and J lost 8, with 16 bases in between. Germline assignment: CDR1 MNHNY and CDR2 SVGAGI (reference sequence). Here the CDR3 reads CASSYSPDPVWGELFF. The CDR3 nucleotides read TGTGCCAGCAGTTACTCCCCGGACCCGGTTTGGGGGGAGCTGTTTTTT.

V and J are TRBV20-1 and TRBJ1-1; 8 bases align to TRBD1. This CDR3 is built from 15 residues. Germline CDR1 reads DFQATT; CDR2 reads SNEGSKA (reference sequence). Germline trimming cut 0 bases from V and 3 bases from J; bases unmatched to any gene: 6. The CDR3 nucleotides are TGCAGTGCTAGAGATCTCGGACAGGGACACACTGAAGCTTTCTTT. This gives the protein CSARDLGQGHTEAFF.

This clonotype was picked up one time. The rearrangement links TRBV20-1 to TRBJ2-5, with D unclear. Germline V gene data show CDR1 as DFQATT and CDR2 as SNEGSKA (reference sequence). This CDR3 comprises 16 residues. V was trimmed by 1 base and J by 4 bases, leaving 19 bases between them. In DNA form, the CDR3 reads TGCAGTGCTAGAGTTCAGGATTCAACCTCCATAGAGACCCAGTACTTC. Translating it yields CSARVQDSTSIETQYF.

The rearrangement uses TRBV6-2 or TRBV6-3 and TRBJ1-4, with 9 bases matching TRBD1. Per germline, CDR1 MNHEY and CDR2 SVGEGT. This CDR3 is built from 15 residues. V was clipped by 3 bases and J by 8 bases; unmatched bases: 7. The CDR3 sequence: CASSYLTGGEEKLFF. The DNA of the CDR3 is TGTGCCAGCAGTTATCTCACAGGGGGCGAAGAAAAACTGTTTTTT.

The rearrangement uses TRBV9 and TRBJ2-7; 7 bases line up with TRBD1. Looked up from germline, CDR1 is SGDLS and CDR2 is YYNGEE. The CDR3 contains 14 residues. The V and J ends lost 3 bases and 3 bases, in that order; junction bases with no gene match: 6. The CDR3 DNA reads TGTGCCAGCAGCGCACGGGACAGCGACTACGAGCAGTACTTC. Translation: CASSARDSDYEQYF.

Here the CDR3 DNA reads TGTGCCACCAGCAGCTTAAGACAGGGGGCCTCTGGGGCCAACGTCCTGACTTTC. This encodes CATSSLRQGASGANVLTF. The chain joins TRBV15 to TRBJ2-6; 10 nucleotides agree with TRBD1. The V gene end was trimmed by 3 bases and the J gene end by 0 bases; junction bases not matched to a gene: 5. CDR3 size: 18 residues. The germline V gene encodes CDR1 LNHNV and CDR2 YYDKDF (reference sequence).

The V and J genes are TRBV7-8 and TRBJ2-7; D gene ambiguous. Germline V CDR1 and CDR2: SGHVS, FQNEAQ. V shed 0 bases and J shed 2 bases, with 11 bases lying between them. The CDR3 runs to 15 residues. CDR3 sequence reads: CASSLARSPTYEQYF. In nucleotides, the CDR3 is TGTGCCAGCAGCTTAGCGCGGAGCCCTACCTACGAGCAGTACTTC.

This rearrangement joins TRBV6-2 or TRBV6-3 to TRBJ1-4; TRBD1 is a possible D gene (5 bases). V gave up 4 bases and J gave up 0 bases, with 12 bases separating them. The CDR3 sequence is 16 residues long. Germline V gives CDR1 MNHEY, CDR2 SVGEGT. CDR3 loop: CASSLLQDSTNEKLFF. In nucleotides, the CDR3 is TGTGCCAGCAGTTTACTACAGGACTCAACTAATGAAAAACTGTTTTTT.

J is TRBJ2-7 and V is TRBV20-1; 9 bases line up with TRBD1. This CDR3 is built from 15 residues. From germline, CDR1 is DFQATT and CDR2 SNEGSKA (reference sequence). J gave up 6 bases and V 4 bases, and 13 bases lay outside the gene matches. The CDR3 reads CSAIKTGTGLSEQYF. In nucleotides, the CDR3 is TGCAGTGCTATAAAAACCGGGACAGGGTTGAGCGAGCAGTACTTC.

This chain uses TRBV4-1 with TRBJ1-2; the match to TRBD1 covers 9 bases. The CDR3 is 16 amino acids. Germline lookup yields CDR1 MGHRA and CDR2 YSYEKL. V dropped 0 bases and J dropped 5; count of bases not matched to a gene: 7. The CDR3 DNA follows: TGCGCCAGCAGCCAAGATACGGGACAGGGACCGTATGGCTACACCTTC. Translation gives CASSQDTGQGPYGYTF.

The chain carries TRBV7-9 and TRBJ1-2, with TRBD1 identical over 7 bases. This CDR3 spans 17 amino acids. From germline, CDR1 is SEHNR and CDR2 FQNEAQ (reference sequence). Trimming took 6 bases from V and 1 from J; bases not matched to a gene: 14. CDR3 DNA sequence: TGTGCCAGCAGAGACCCCCTCCGGGACAGCGTTAACTATGGCTACACCTTC. Translated, it gives CASRDPLRDSVNYGYTF.

The chain links TRBV2 to TRBJ2-5, with D possibly being TRBD2 (6 bases). V dropped 1 base and J dropped 5 bases, with 14 bases sitting between them. Per the germline V gene, CDR1 is SNHLY and CDR2 is FYNNEI. The length of the CDR3 is 15 residues. In DNA, the CDR3 is TGTGCCAGCAGTGAAGGGACCTCCCGGGGGGAGACCCAGTACTTC. Its protein product is CASSEGTSRGETQYF. Supplemented by reference TRBV2 and TRBJ2-5, the full variable domain reads EPEVTQTPSHQVTQMGQEVILRCVPISNHLYFYWYRQILGQKVEFLVSFYNNEISEKSEIFDDQFSVERPDGSNFTLKIRSTKLEDSAMYFCASSEGTSRGETQYFGPGTRLLVL.

The rearrangement uses TRBV11-2 and TRBJ1-6; no clear D. Germline V gives CDR1 SGHAT, CDR2 FQNNGV. The CDR3 runs to 14 residues. Between the trimmed V and J ends, which lost 1 base and 4 bases, there was a span of 5 bases. CDR3 DNA: TGTGCCAGCAGCTTAGGGGTTTATAATTCACCCCTCCACTTT. Its protein is CASSLGVYNSPLHF.

The chain links TRBV27 to TRBJ2-7; 11 bases align to TRBD2. CDR1 is MNHEY and CDR2 is SMNVEV in the germline V gene (reference sequence). After removal of 3 bases from V and 6 bases from J, the junction contained 7 bases not matched to a gene. The CDR3 consists of 15 residues. CDR3 sequence: CASSFSTSGTGEQYF. CDR3 DNA: TGTGCCAGCAGTTTTTCGACTAGCGGGACCGGCGAGCAGTACTTC.

The chain couples TRBV28 to TRBJ2-1; TRBD2 aligns across 14 bases. The germline V gene encodes CDR1 MDHEN and CDR2 SYDVKM. V shed 7 bases and J 9 bases; nucleotides not matched to a gene: 8. The CDR3 has 15 amino acids. CDR3 sequence: CASNMGLAGVGEQFF. Written as DNA, the CDR3 is TGTGCCAGCAACATGGGACTAGCGGGAGTTGGTGAGCAGTTCTTC.

This chain joins TRBV9 and TRBJ2-7; 7 positions match TRBD1. Losses at the gene ends were 0 bases for V and 3 bases for J; bases not matched to a gene: 6. This CDR3 is built from 15 residues. Germline V gene lookup returns CDR1 SGDLS and CDR2 YYNGEE. In nucleotides, the CDR3 is TGTGCCAGCAGCGTAGATGGGACAGCATTCTACGAGCAGTACTTC. Its protein is CASSVDGTAFYEQYF.

The table lists this clonotype with a count of one. The chain recombines TRBV4-3 with TRBJ1-1; no clear D gene. Germline CDR1 is LGHNA and CDR2 is YSLEER. Deletions cut 2 bases from V and 0 bases from J, with 10 bases between. The CDR3 spans 15 residues. In nucleotides, the CDR3 is TGCGCCAGCAGCCAAAACACTTTCATGAACACTGAAGCTTTCTTT. Translation gives CASSQNTFMNTEAFF.

The V call is TRBV10-3, the J call TRBJ2-3; D call uncertain. CDR1 ENHRY and CDR2 SYGVKD come from the germline V gene. Trimming shortened V by 0 bases and J by 1 base, and 11 bases separated the two germline ends. This CDR3 region has 16 residues. CDR3 nucleotide sequence: TGTGCCATCAGTGAGTCAACGCCTATGCGCACAGATACGCAGTATTTT. This gives the protein CAISESTPMRTDTQYF.

The V call is TRBV12-3 or TRBV12-4, the J call TRBJ1-6, with D perhaps TRBD1 (6 bases). The CDR3 has 14 residues. The V and J ends lost 7 bases and 7 bases respectively, with 14 bases between them. The DNA for the CDR3 is TGTGCCAGCACTATACAGGGATTGAATTCACCCCTCCACTTT. Its protein is CASTIQGLNSPLHF.

This clonotype has only one observation. This chain's CDR3 is CASSLASPFSGNTIYF. The CDR3 bases are TGTGCCAGCAGTTTGGCCAGCCCCTTCTCTGGAAACACCATATATTTT. The gene calls are TRBV12-3 or TRBV12-4 and TRBJ1-3, with D unclear. The V gene lost 3 bases and the J gene lost 0 bases, with 12 bases spanning the gap. The CDR3 is made up of 16 amino acids.

The V gene is TRBV7-6, the J gene TRBJ2-7; D is unresolved. CDR3 length: 14 residues. CDR1 SGHVS and CDR2 FNYEAQ come from the germline V gene. V lost 5 bases and J lost 2, with 13 bases in between. CDR3 sequence (DNA): TGTGCCAGCAGCCCTACGAAGGTTACCTACGAGCAGTACTTC. This gives the protein CASSPTKVTYEQYF. Full variable domain (missing parts from reference TRBV7-6 and TRBJ2-7): GAGVSQSPRYKVTKRGQDVALRCDPISGHVSLYWYRQALGQGPEFLTYFNYEAQQDKSGLPNDRFSAERPEGSISTLTIQRTEQRDSAMYRCASSPTKVTYEQYFGPGTRLTVT.

The rearrangement uses TRBV7-3 and TRBJ2-1; no clear D gene. The CDR3 has 15 residues. The V end lost 2 bases, the J end lost 0 bases, and 8 bases lay between the germline ends. Germline CDR1 and CDR2: SGHTA and FQGTGA. The CDR3 region has the DNA TGTGCCAGCAGCTTATGGATGAGCTCCTACAATGAGCAGTTCTTC. It encodes CASSLWMSSYNEQFF.

This clonotype was seen once. The gene calls are TRBV5-4 and TRBJ2-2, with 7 bases matching TRBD1. This CDR3 region has 14 residues. The trim removed 3 bases at V and 6 bases at J, leaving 5 bases unmatched. CDR1 and CDR2 (germline): SGHNT, YYREEE (reference sequence). As DNA, the CDR3 is TGTGCCAGCAGCTCAAAGGGGGCGCCCGGGGAGCTGTTTTTT. Translation gives CASSSKGAPGELFF.

V gene TRBV28 combines with J gene TRBJ2-1, with 7 bases identical to TRBD2. The J segment lost 7 bases and the V segment lost 3 bases, leaving 9 bases of the junction unmatched. This CDR3 is built from 15 residues. The germline gives CDR1 MDHEN, CDR2 SYDVKM. The CDR3 coding sequence is TGTGCCAGCAGTTTCTGGGGGAGGGTGAAGAATGAGCAGTTCTTC. Protein sequence: CASSFWGRVKNEQFF.

The chain couples TRBV4-2 to TRBJ2-3; D uncertain. The CDR3 covers 13 residues. Trimming shortened V by 1 base and J by 4 bases, and 6 bases separated the two germline ends. The V gene's germline CDR1 is LGHNA and CDR2 YNFKEQ. In nucleotides, the CDR3 is TGTGCCAGCAGCCAAGTGGGGTCAGATACGCAGTATTTT. Its protein is CASSQVGSDTQYF.

This chain uses TRBV20-1 with TRBJ2-5, with D possibly matching TRBD1 (6 bases). This CDR3 region has 12 residues. Per germline, CDR1 DFQATT and CDR2 SNEGSKA (reference sequence). Between the trimmed V and J ends, which lost 6 bases and 2 bases, there was a span of 10 bases. For the CDR3, the DNA is TGCAGTGCCAACAGGGTTCAAGAGACCCAGTACTTC. Translation gives CSANRVQETQYF.

In nucleotides, the CDR3 is TGTGCCAGCAGTTACGGTGTCAGGGGCTACGAGCAGTACTTC. Protein product: CASSYGVRGYEQYF. V gene TRBV6-2 or TRBV6-3 combines with J gene TRBJ2-7, with a weak D call TRBD1 (6 bases). CDR1 is MNHEY and CDR2 is SVGEGT in the germline V gene. V lost 2 bases to trimming and J lost 3 bases, with 11 bases between them. This CDR3 region has 14 residues.